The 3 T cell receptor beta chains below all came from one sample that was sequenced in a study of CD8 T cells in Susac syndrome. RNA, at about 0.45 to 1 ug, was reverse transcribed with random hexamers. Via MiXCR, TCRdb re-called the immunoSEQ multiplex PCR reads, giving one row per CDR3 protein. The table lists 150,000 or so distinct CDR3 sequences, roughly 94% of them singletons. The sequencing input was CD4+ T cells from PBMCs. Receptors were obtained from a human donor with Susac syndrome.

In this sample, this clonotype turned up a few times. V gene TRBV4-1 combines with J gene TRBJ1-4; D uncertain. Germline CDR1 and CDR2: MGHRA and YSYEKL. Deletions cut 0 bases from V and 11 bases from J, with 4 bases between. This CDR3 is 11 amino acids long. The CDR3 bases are TGCGCCAGCAGCCAAGAGAGGAAACTGTTTTTT. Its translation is CASSQERKLFF.

As DNA, the CDR3 is TGTGCCACCAGAATCTCCGGGACAGGGGACACTGAAGCTTTCTTT. It is translated as CATRISGTGDTEAFF. This chain joins TRBV24-1 and TRBJ1-1; 10 bases line up with TRBD1. The CDR3 contains 15 residues. Germline CDR1 KGHDR, CDR2 SFDVKD. V lost 7 bases, J lost 3 bases, and 7 bases stayed unmatched.

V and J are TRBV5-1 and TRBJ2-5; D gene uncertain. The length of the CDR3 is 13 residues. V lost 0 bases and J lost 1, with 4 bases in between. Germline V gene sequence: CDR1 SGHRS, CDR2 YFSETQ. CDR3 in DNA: TGCGCCAGCAGCTTGGCCCTCCAAGAGACCCAGTACTTC. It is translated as CASSLALQETQYF.